The next 29 T cell receptor beta chains were all read from a single sample in a study of T cells in Graves' hyperthyroidism and ophthalmopathy. Amplification yielded TCR beta CDR3 regions, with RNA transcripts as the source. An initial round of RT-PCR targeting the TCR CDR3 relied on the HTBI primer set. TCRdb itself ran the multiplex PCR reads through MiXCR, one entry per CDR3 protein. The table lists around 700,000 distinct CDR3 sequences, around 20% of them singletons. Sequencing input: blood. These receptors all stem from a woman between 50 and 59 years old with Graves' hyperthyroidism that later progressed to Graves' ophthalmopathy.

This sequence joins TRBV11-2 and TRBJ2-1, with TRBD2 identical over 15 bases. The CDR3 is 17 residues long. V gave up 4 bases and J gave up 4 bases; unmatched junction bases: 5. Germline CDR1 is SGHAT and CDR2 is FQNNGV. The CDR3 bases are TGTGCCAGCAGCTGGGGACTAGCGGGGGGCCTTTACAATGAGCAGTTCTTC. Its translation: CASSWGLAGGLYNEQFF.

The chain couples TRBV3-1 to TRBJ2-5, with 9 bases that match TRBD1. Looked up from germline, CDR1 is LGHDT and CDR2 is YNNKEL (reference sequence). CDR3 length equals 14 residues. Trimming took 3 bases from V and 5 from J; bases not matched to a gene: 4. The CDR3 DNA reads TGTGCCAGCAGCCAGATGACAGGGGGGGAGACCCAGTACTTC. Protein product: CASSQMTGGETQYF.

V and J are TRBV27 and TRBJ2-2, with 8 nucleotides matching TRBD1. The CDR3 runs to 12 residues. CDR1 is MNHEY and CDR2 is SMNVEV in the germline V gene (reference sequence). V lost 11 bases, J lost 7 bases, and 6 bases stayed unmatched. DNA of the CDR3: TGTGCCGCTGGACAGGGTTACGGGGAGCTGTTTTTT. This sequence encodes CAAGQGYGELFF.

This clonotype was counted between two and nine times. V usage is TRBV20-1 and J usage is TRBJ1-1; weak D call: TRBD1 (6 bases). Between the trimmed V and J ends, which lost 6 bases and 0 bases, there was a span of 23 bases. The CDR3 length is 17 residues. Germline CDR1 reads DFQATT; CDR2 reads SNEGSKA (reference sequence). CDR3 sequence: CSAVPQGKLRMNTEAFF. In DNA, the CDR3 is TGCAGTGCCGTTCCACAGGGAAAGTTGCGGATGAACACTGAAGCTTTCTTT.

V and J are TRBV7-8 and TRBJ1-2; D is possibly TRBD1 (6 bases). The CDR3 spans 13 residues. The ends were cut back, 4 bases at V and 5 bases at J, with 11 bases in the middle. Per the germline V gene, CDR1 is SGHVS and CDR2 is FQNEAQ. DNA for the CDR3: TGTGCCAGCAGCTCCGGGACACAGTATGGCTACACCTTC. This encodes CASSSGTQYGYTF.

This clonotype was detected many times. The chain uses TRBV6-1 and TRBJ2-7; TRBD2 matches 13 bases. The CDR3 contains 17 residues. The V and J ends lost 5 bases and 0 bases, in that order; junction bases with no gene match: 7. Per the germline V gene, CDR1 is MNHNS and CDR2 is SASEGT. CDR3 region: CASSHGLAGESSYEQYF. In nucleotides, the CDR3 is TGTGCCAGCAGTCACGGACTAGCGGGGGAGAGCTCCTACGAGCAGTACTTC.

The sample holds many counts of this clonotype. The chain joins TRBV6-1 to TRBJ2-1; the match to TRBD1 covers 8 bases. The CDR3 spans 13 residues. Germline values: CDR1 MNHNS, CDR2 SASEGT. Unmatched junction bases numbered 3, after V lost 6 bases and J lost 5 bases. CDR3 DNA: TGTGCCAGCAGCCGGACAGGGAACAATGAGCAGTTCTTC. It specifies CASSRTGNNEQFF.

There are many counts of this clonotype. This chain uses TRBV6-1 with TRBJ1-5, with D possibly being TRBD1 (5 bases). Germline V CDR1 and CDR2: MNHNS, SASEGT. Trimming removed 7 bases from V and 0 bases from J, with 16 bases in between. The CDR3 consists of 16 residues. CDR3 sequence: CASTKRGGNSNQPQHF. In DNA, the CDR3 is TGTGCCAGCACCAAACGGGGGGGGAATAGCAATCAGCCCCAGCATTTT.

The chain recombines TRBV27 with TRBJ1-4, with a weak D call TRBD1 (5 bases). CDR1 and CDR2 (germline): MNHEY, SMNVEV (reference sequence). Trimming took 2 bases from V and 5 from J, leaving 12 bases between them. The CDR3 extends over 15 amino acids. Here the CDR3 DNA reads TGTGCCAGCAGTTTAACCGGGACGGACAATGAAAAACTGTTTTTT. Translating it yields CASSLTGTDNEKLFF.

Many counts were recorded for this clonotype. The V call is TRBV11-3, the J call TRBJ2-5, with a tentative D call TRBD2 (5 bases). The CDR3 contains 13 residues. V was trimmed by 5 bases and J by 1 base, leaving 8 bases between them. Germline V CDR1 and CDR2: SGHNT, YENEEA. In DNA, the CDR3 is TGTGCCAGCAGCGGAGGAGCCCAAGAGACCCAGTACTTC. This translates into CASSGGAQETQYF.

The sample holds a few counts of this clonotype. V gene TRBV4-2 combines with J gene TRBJ2-1, with TRBD2 matching 7 bases. Unmatched junction bases numbered 9, after V lost 3 bases and J lost 10 bases. Germline CDR1 reads LGHNA; CDR2 reads YNFKEQ. This CDR3 is 14 amino acids long. The CDR3 loop is CASSHLEAGNEQFF. DNA for the CDR3: TGTGCCAGCAGCCACCTGGAAGCGGGGAACGAGCAGTTCTTC.

This clonotype came up many times. V and J are TRBV2 and TRBJ2-5; weak D call: TRBD2 (5 bases). Looked up from germline, CDR1 is SNHLY and CDR2 is FYNNEI. This CDR3 contains 13 residues. The V end was cut by 7 bases, the J end by 5 bases, with 14 bases between. The CDR3 loop is CASTLGVWETQYF. Here the CDR3 DNA reads TGTGCCAGCACCTTGGGAGTTTGGGAGACCCAGTACTTC.

This clonotype was picked up a small number of times. This chain joins TRBV7-9 and TRBJ1-5, with 7 positions matching TRBD1. Unmatched junction bases numbered 8, after V lost 3 bases and J lost 15 bases. The CDR3 is 12 amino acids. Germline lookup yields CDR1 SEHNR and CDR2 FQNEAQ (reference sequence). CDR3 protein: CASSLDDRERHF. The CDR3, as DNA: TGTGCCAGCAGCTTGGACGACAGGGAGAGGCATTTT. Drawing the rest from reference TRBV7-9 and TRBJ1-5, the complete variable domain is DTGVSQNPRHKITKRGQNVTFRCDPISEHNRLYWYRQTLGQGPEFLTYFQNEAQLEKSRLLSDRFSAERPKGSFSTLEIQRTEQGDSAMYLCASSLDDRERHFGDGTRLSIL.

In its sample, this clonotype was seen many times. V and J are TRBV2 and TRBJ1-5; a possible D gene is TRBD1 (6 bases). There are 17 residues in the CDR3. The germline V gene has CDR1 SNHLY and CDR2 FYNNEI. The V end was cut by 0 bases, the J end by 7 bases, with 19 bases between. The CDR3 DNA reads TGTGCCAGCAGTGAAGCGCGGCTCGGGGGGGCATGGCAGCCCCAGCATTTT. Translating it yields CASSEARLGGAWQPQHF.

This clonotype was counted ten times or more. The chain uses TRBV11-2 and TRBJ2-5; 12 bases line up with TRBD2. This CDR3 comprises 15 residues. Germline loops: CDR1 SGHAT, CDR2 FQNNGV. V shed 6 bases and J 3 bases; nucleotides not matched to a gene: 5. For the CDR3, the DNA is TGTGCCAGCAGGGACTGGACTAGCGGGGAAGAGACCCAGTACTTC. It codes for CASRDWTSGEETQYF.

This clonotype was observed at least ten times. The V and J genes are TRBV11-2 and TRBJ1-4; the match to TRBD1 covers 7 bases. J gave up 7 bases and V 2 bases, and 7 bases lay outside the gene matches. Germline V gene data show CDR1 as SGHAT and CDR2 as FQNNGV. This CDR3 is 15 amino acids long. The chain's CDR3 is CASSLFGTVGEKLFF. The CDR3 nucleotides are TGTGCCAGCAGCTTATTCGGGACAGTGGGTGAAAAACTGTTTTTT. Complete variable domain (other parts from reference TRBV11-2 and TRBJ1-4): EAGVAQSPRYKIIEKRQSVAFWCNPISGHATLYWYQQILGQGPKLLIQFQNNGVVDDSQLPKDRFSAERLKGVDSTLKIQPAKLEDSAVYLCASSLFGTVGEKLFFGSGTQLSVL.

This clonotype was seen a handful of times. The chain couples TRBV6-4 to TRBJ1-1, with no clear D. Germline loops: CDR1 MRHNA, CDR2 SNTAGT. The ends were cut back, 4 bases at V and 3 bases at J, with 12 bases in the middle. The CDR3 sequence is 14 residues long. CDR3 sequence (DNA): TGTGCCAGCAGTGTCCAAGCGGAGGACACTGAAGCTTTCTTT. Translating it yields CASSVQAEDTEAFF.

This clonotype turned up a few times. The rearrangement links TRBV15 to TRBJ1-5; tentative D call: TRBD1 (6 bases). The CDR3 has 15 residues. Germline CDR1 reads LNHNV; CDR2 reads YYDKDF (reference sequence). Trimming removed 3 bases at V and 5 bases at J, with 14 bases between. CDR3 nucleotides: TGTGCCACCAGCAGGTCAAAGGGGGTCCATCAGCCCCAGCATTTT. It is translated as CATSRSKGVHQPQHF.

In its sample, this clonotype was seen a few times. The chain has TRBV6-2 or TRBV6-3 and TRBJ2-3; maybe TRBD1 (6 bases). The germline V gene encodes CDR1 MNHEY and CDR2 SVGEGT. The CDR3 loop spans 16 amino acids. Deletions cut 2 bases from V and 6 bases from J, with 18 bases between. CDR3 region: CASSYGQSRALDTQYF. CDR3 bases: TGTGCCAGCAGTTACGGACAGTCCCGGGCCTTGGATACGCAGTATTTT.

Comments on this clonotype: At one end the junction does not follow the germline gene, possibly because of a read error. V and J are TRBV6-1 and TRBJ1-1; no clear D gene. Germline V gene data show CDR1 as MNHNS and CDR2 as SASEGT. This CDR3 has 13 amino acids. The CDR3 protein is CASSQTRDTDAFF. CDR3 bases: TGTGCCAGCAGTCAGACGCGTGACACTGACGCTTTCTTT.

This clonotype was seen only a few times. J is TRBJ1-1 and V is TRBV12-3 or TRBV12-4; D gene uncertain. V was pared by 3 bases and J by 0 bases, with 8 bases between. The CDR3 covers 14 residues. CDR3 sequence (DNA): TGTGCCAGCAGTTTTACCAGGATGAACACTGAAGCTTTCTTT. Protein product: CASSFTRMNTEAFF.

The table lists this clonotype with a few counts. The chain couples TRBV20-1 to TRBJ1-5, with unresolved D. Per the germline V gene, CDR1 is DFQATT and CDR2 is SNEGSKA (reference sequence). The CDR3 is made up of 11 amino acids. The V end was cut by 5 bases, the J end by 9 bases, with 11 bases between. The CDR3 DNA is TGCAGTGCTTCTCCCCTGGGGCCCCAGCATTTT. Its protein product is CSASPLGPQHF.

This clonotype appeared a few times. V usage is TRBV20-1 and J usage is TRBJ1-5; TRBD1 matches 9 bases. Germline-derived CDR1 and CDR2 are DFQATT and SNEGSKA (reference sequence). J lost 5 bases, V lost 7 bases, and 3 bases had no gene match. The CDR3 length is 12 residues. The CDR3 region is CSVTGGDQPQHF. CDR3 DNA sequence: TGCAGTGTTACAGGGGGCGATCAGCCCCAGCATTTT.

The V and J genes are TRBV5-1 and TRBJ2-2; D ambiguous. With 1 base removed from V and 4 bases from J, the gap between germline ends came to 8 bases. CDR3 size: 14 residues. CDR1 SGHRS and CDR2 YFSETQ come from the germline V gene. For the CDR3, the DNA is TGCGCCAGCAGCTTGACGGCGAGCACCGGGGAGCTGTTTTTT. Translation: CASSLTASTGELFF. The variable domain in full, completed from reference TRBV5-1 and TRBJ2-2, reads KAGVTQTPRYLIKTRGQQVTLSCSPISGHRSVSWYQQTPGQGLQFLFEYFSETQRNKGNFPGRFSGRQFSNSRSEMNVSTLELGDSALYLCASSLTASTGELFFGEGSRLTVL.

This clonotype was counted many times. The chain carries TRBV5-1 and TRBJ1-1; D gene ambiguous. Germline CDR1 SGHRS, CDR2 YFSETQ. The CDR3 spans 13 residues. V lost 0 bases to trimming and J lost 5 bases, with 8 bases between them. The DNA of the CDR3 is TGCGCCAGCAGCTTGGATGGGGAGACTGAAGCTTTCTTT. Its protein product is CASSLDGETEAFF.

This clonotype came up once. The chain has TRBV7-3 and TRBJ2-1; perhaps TRBD1 as D (5 bases). With 5 bases removed from V and 3 bases from J, the gap between germline ends came to 11 bases. Germline V lookup: CDR1 SGHTA, CDR2 FQGTGA. This CDR3 spans 14 amino acids. The CDR3: CASSPQTDYNEQFF. The CDR3 DNA sequence: TGTGCCAGCAGCCCCCAGACAGACTACAATGAGCAGTTCTTC.

This clonotype was counted a few times. This chain connects TRBV3-1 to TRBJ1-6; 9 nucleotides line up with TRBD1. Germline V gene lookup returns CDR1 LGHDT and CDR2 YNNKEL (reference sequence). The CDR3 totals 15 residues. V shed 2 bases, J shed 10 bases, and the junction held 6 bases outside the gene matches. CDR3 DNA: TGTGCCAGCAGCCAATCTACAGGGGGCCCGTCACCCCTCCACTTT. It yields the protein CASSQSTGGPSPLHF.

The chain combines TRBV7-6 with TRBJ2-1; the D gene could be TRBD1 or TRBD2 (5 bases each). The CDR3 spans 13 residues. The germline CDR1 and CDR2 sequences are SGHVS and FNYEAQ. V was pared by 0 bases and J by 8 bases, with 8 bases between. CDR3 residues: CASSLAGEYEQFF. The CDR3 DNA reads TGTGCCAGCAGCTTAGCGGGGGAGTATGAGCAGTTCTTC.

This chain joins TRBV9 and TRBJ1-3; D is ambiguous. Looked up from germline, CDR1 is SGDLS and CDR2 is YYNGEE. V lost 9 bases to trimming and J lost 0 bases, with 13 bases between them. This CDR3 is 14 amino acids long. CDR3 nucleotides: TGTGCCACCGCACCACAGCACTCTGGAAACACCATATATTTT. The encoded protein is CATAPQHSGNTIYF. Combining the CDR3 with reference TRBV9 and TRBJ1-3 gives the whole variable domain DSGVTQTPKHLITATGQRVTLRCSPRSGDLSVYWYQQSLDQGLQFLIQYYNGEERAKGNILERFSAQQFPDLHSELNLSSLELGDSALYFCATAPQHSGNTIYFGEGSWLTVV.